The clone carrying this T cell receptor (beta chain) has only a few counts. As processed by the authors: Amplification of reference gene primers provided the estimated nucleated cell counts. The protocol was immunoSEQ multiplex PCR, while the TCRdb copy is restricted to in-frame clones and leaves out a portion. That table gives V, J and clone size, and the DNA gave D and trimming. Of about 170,000 clones in the sample, around 86% were seen once. V was pared by 0 bases and J by 4 bases, with 4 bases of the junction left unmatched. CDR1 is SGDLS and CDR2 is YYNGEE in the germline V gene. The CDR3 contains 15 residues. The sample belongs to a study of blood T cell repertoires in COVID-19. Across the whole study: The origin of the acute and convalescent COVID-19 samples was the United States, Italy and Spain. From T cells, B-cell-depleted T cells, or PBMCs came the material, which was cDNA or gDNA.

This TCR came from a woman of 80 years or more in a cohort sampled during active or convalescent COVID-19. The chain has TRBV9 and TRBJ2-7; 10 nucleotides agree with TRBD1. The sequenced sample consisted of peripheral blood. DNA of the CDR3: TGTGCCAGCAGCGTAGCACCGGGACAGGGGTACGAGCAGTACTTC. This sequence encodes CASSVAPGQGYEQYF.